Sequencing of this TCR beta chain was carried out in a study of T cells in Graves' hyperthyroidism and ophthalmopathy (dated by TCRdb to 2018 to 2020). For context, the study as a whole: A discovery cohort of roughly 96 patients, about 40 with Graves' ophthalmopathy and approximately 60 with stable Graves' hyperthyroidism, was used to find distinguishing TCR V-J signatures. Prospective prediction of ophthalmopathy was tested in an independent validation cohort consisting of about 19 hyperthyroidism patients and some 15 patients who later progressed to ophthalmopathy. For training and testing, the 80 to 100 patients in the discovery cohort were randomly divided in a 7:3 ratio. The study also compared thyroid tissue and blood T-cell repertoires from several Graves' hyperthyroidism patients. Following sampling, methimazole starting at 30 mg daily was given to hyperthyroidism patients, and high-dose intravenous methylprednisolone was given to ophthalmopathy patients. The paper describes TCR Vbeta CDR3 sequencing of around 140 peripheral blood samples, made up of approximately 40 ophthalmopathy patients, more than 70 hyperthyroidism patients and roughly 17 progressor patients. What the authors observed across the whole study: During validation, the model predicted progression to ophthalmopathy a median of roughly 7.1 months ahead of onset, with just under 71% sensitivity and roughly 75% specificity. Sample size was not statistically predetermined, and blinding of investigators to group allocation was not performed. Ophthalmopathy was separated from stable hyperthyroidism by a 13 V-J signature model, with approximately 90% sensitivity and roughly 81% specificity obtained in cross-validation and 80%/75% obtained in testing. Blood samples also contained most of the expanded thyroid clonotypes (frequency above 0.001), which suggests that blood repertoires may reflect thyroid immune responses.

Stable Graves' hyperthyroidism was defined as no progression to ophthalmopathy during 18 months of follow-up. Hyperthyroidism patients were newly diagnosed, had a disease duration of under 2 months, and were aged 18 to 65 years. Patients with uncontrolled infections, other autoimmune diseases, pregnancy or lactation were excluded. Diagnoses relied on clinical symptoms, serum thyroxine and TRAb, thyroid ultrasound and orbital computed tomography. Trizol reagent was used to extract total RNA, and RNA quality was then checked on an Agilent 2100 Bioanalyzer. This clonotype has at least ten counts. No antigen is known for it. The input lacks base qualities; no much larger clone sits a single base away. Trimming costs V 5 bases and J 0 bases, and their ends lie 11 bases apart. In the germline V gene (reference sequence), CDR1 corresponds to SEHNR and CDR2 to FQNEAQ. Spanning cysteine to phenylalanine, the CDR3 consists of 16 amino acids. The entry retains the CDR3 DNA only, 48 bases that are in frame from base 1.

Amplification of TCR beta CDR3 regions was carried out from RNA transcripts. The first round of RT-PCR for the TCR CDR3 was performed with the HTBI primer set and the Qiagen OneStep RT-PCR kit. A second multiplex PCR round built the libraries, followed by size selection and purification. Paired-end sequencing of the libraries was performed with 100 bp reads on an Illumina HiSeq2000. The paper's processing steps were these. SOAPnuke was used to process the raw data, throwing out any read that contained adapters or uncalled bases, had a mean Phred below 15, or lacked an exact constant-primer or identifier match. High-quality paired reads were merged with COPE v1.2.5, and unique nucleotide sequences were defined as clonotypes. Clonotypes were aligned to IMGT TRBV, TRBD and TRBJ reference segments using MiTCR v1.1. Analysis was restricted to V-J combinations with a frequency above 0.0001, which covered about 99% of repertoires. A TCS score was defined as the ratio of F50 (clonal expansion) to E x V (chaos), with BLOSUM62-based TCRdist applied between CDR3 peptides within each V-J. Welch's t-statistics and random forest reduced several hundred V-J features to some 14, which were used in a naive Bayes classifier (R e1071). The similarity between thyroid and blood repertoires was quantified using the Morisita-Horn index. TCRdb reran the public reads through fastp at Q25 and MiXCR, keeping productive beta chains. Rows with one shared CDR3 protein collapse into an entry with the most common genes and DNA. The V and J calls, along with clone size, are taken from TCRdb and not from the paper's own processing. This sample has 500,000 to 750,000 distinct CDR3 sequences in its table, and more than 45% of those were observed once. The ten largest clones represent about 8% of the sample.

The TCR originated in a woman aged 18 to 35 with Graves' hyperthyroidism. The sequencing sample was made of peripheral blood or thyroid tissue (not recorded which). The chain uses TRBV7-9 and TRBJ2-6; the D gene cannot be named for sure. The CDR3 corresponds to CASSHRRGSGANVLTF. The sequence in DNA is TGTGCCAGCAGCCACCGGCGAGGCTCTGGGGCCAACGTCCTGACTTTC.